The rows below give T cell receptor beta chains drawn from one sample of a study of T cells after somatic rescue of genetic block. Profiling relied on immunoSEQ multiplex PCR, and the TCRdb table lists in-frame clones only, not all of them. The data show tens of thousands of clones, around 90% seen once. Sequencing used peripheral blood mononuclear cells (PBMCs). These receptors were taken from a man between 35 and 55 years old. Both conserved end residues are part of each CDR3. D genes are given only for firm matches. Size values are once, few and many counts, or a class for expanded clones, and some rows have none.

CDR3: CASMGWGRATSYEQYF
DNA: TGTGCCAGCATGGGGTGGGGCAGGGCAACCTCCTACGAGCAGTACTTC
V: TRBV2
size: NA
D: NA
J: TRBJ2-7

CDR3: CASSSHREGAYEQYF
DNA: TGTGCCAGCAGTTCCCATCGGGAGGGGGCCTACGAGCAGTACTTC
V: TRBV28
size: NA
D: TRBD2
J: TRBJ2-7

CDR3: CASSLYHRGDTEAFF
DNA: TGCGCCAGCAGCTTGTATCACAGGGGGGACACTGAAGCTTTCTTT
V: TRBV5-1
size: NA
D: TRBD1
J: TRBJ1-1

CDR3: CASRPGQNEKLFF
DNA: TGTGCCAGCAGACCGGGACAGAACGAAAAACTGTTTTTT
V: TRBV6-6
size: NA
D: TRBD1
J: TRBJ1-4

CDR3: CATSDPGQGAGERYF
DNA: TGTGCCACCAGCGACCCGGGACAGGGGGCCGGCGAGCGGTACTTC
V: TRBV15
size: NA
D: TRBD1
J: TRBJ2-7

CDR3: CAWSVGPGEKLFF
DNA: TGTGCCTGGAGTGTGGGACCTGGTGAAAAACTGTTTTTT
V: TRBV30
size: NA
D: NA
J: TRBJ1-4

CDR3: CASSPPGDPYEQYF
DNA: TGTGCCAGCTCACCACCGGGGGATCCCTACGAGCAGTACTTC
V: TRBV18
size: once
D: NA
J: TRBJ2-7

CDR3: CASSLFRGDEQFF
DNA: TGTGCCAGCAGCTTATTCAGAGGCGATGAGCAGTTCTTC
V: TRBV7-3
size: NA
D: NA
J: TRBJ2-1

CDR3: CASSLWGAINEQYF
DNA: TGTGCCAGCAGCTTATGGGGGGCGATAAACGAGCAGTACTTC
V: TRBV11-2
size: once
D: NA
J: TRBJ2-7

CDR3: CASRKQNTEAFF
DNA: TGTGCCAGCAGGAAACAGAACACTGAAGCTTTCTTT
V: TRBV6-5
size: NA
D: NA
J: TRBJ1-1

CDR3: CASSSTGLYEQYF
DNA: TGTGCCAGTAGCTCTACCGGGCTCTACGAGCAGTACTTC
V: TRBV19
size: NA
D: NA
J: TRBJ2-7

CDR3: CASSFQPATWGGYTF
DNA: TGTGCCAGCAGTTTTCAACCCGCGACCTGGGGTGGCTACACCTTC
V: TRBV28
size: NA
D: NA
J: TRBJ1-2

CDR3: CASSLRAGGLTDTQYF
DNA: TGTGCCAGCAGCTTACGAGCGGGGGGGCTCACAGATACGCAGTATTTT
V: TRBV7-3
size: NA
D: TRBD2
J: TRBJ2-3

CDR3: CAFKGEGPWSNQPQHF
DNA: TGTGCCTTTAAGGGAGAGGGGCCCTGGAGCAATCAGCCCCAGCATTTT
V: TRBV30
size: NA
D: NA
J: TRBJ1-5

CDR3: CASSGIRGTSDYNEQFF
DNA: TGTGCCAGCAGTGGGATCCGGGGGACTAGCGACTACAATGAGCAGTTCTTC
V: TRBV2
size: NA
D: TRBD2
J: TRBJ2-1

CDR3: CASSTRDSMSGYTF
DNA: TGCGCCAGCAGCACCCGGGACAGCATGAGCGGCTACACCTTC
V: TRBV4-1
size: NA
D: TRBD1
J: TRBJ1-2

CDR3: CASSQNGGFSTDTQYF
DNA: TGTGCCAGCAGCCAAAACGGCGGGTTTAGCACAGATACGCAGTATTTT
V: TRBV4-2
size: NA
D: NA
J: TRBJ2-3

CDR3: CASSYDRTYNSPLHF
DNA: TGTGCCAGCAGTTATGACAGGACTTATAATTCACCCCTCCACTTT
V: TRBV13
size: NA
D: NA
J: TRBJ1-6

CDR3: CASSLGGRSLNEQFF
DNA: TGCGCCAGCAGCTTGGGGGGGCGGTCTCTCAATGAGCAGTTCTTC
V: TRBV5-1
size: NA
D: NA
J: TRBJ2-1

CDR3: CASSGTGTLSYEQYF
DNA: TGTGCCAGCAGCGGAACTGGGACCTTGTCCTACGAGCAGTACTTC
V: TRBV7-9
size: NA
D: NA
J: TRBJ2-7

CDR3: CASSPRTGYNYGYTF
DNA: TGTGCCAGCAGTCCCCGGACAGGGTATAACTATGGCTACACCTTC
V: TRBV27
size: NA
D: TRBD1
J: TRBJ1-2

CDR3: CASSYSGRASVEQFF
DNA: TGTGCCAGCAGTTATAGCGGGAGGGCCTCGGTTGAGCAGTTCTTC
V: TRBV27
size: NA
D: TRBD2
J: TRBJ2-1

CDR3: CASSGGSTDTQYF
DNA: TGTGCCAGCAGCGGGGGTAGCACAGATACGCAGTATTTT
V: TRBV9
size: NA
D: NA
J: TRBJ2-3

CDR3: CASSQETYEQYF
DNA: TGCGCCAGCAGCCAAGAGACGTACGAGCAGTACTTC
V: TRBV4-1
size: NA
D: NA
J: TRBJ2-7

CDR3: CAASPGERGGYTF
DNA: TGTGCCGCTAGCCCGGGGGAACGGGGTGGCTACACCTTC
V: TRBV6-5
size: NA
D: NA
J: TRBJ1-2

CDR3: CASSPLRGVGSNQPQHF
DNA: TGTGCCAGCAGCCCTCTGCGGGGGGTTGGAAGCAATCAGCCCCAGCATTTT
V: TRBV27
size: NA
D: NA
J: TRBJ1-5

CDR3: CASRKRDTGVAQPQHF
DNA: TGTGCCAGCAGGAAACGGGATACAGGAGTTGCTCAGCCCCAGCATTTT
V: TRBV6-6
size: NA
D: NA
J: TRBJ1-5

CDR3: CASRSGGPPGNTIYF
DNA: TGTGCCAGTAGGTCGGGGGGTCCACCTGGAAACACCATATATTTT
V: TRBV19
size: NA
D: NA
J: TRBJ1-3